What follows are 6 T cell receptor beta chains derived from one specimen sequenced in a study of post-analysis software for immune sequencing data. Regarding the study as a whole: When patients were compared with controls, a handful of TRBV segments were more frequent, TRBV5-6, TRBV5-1 and TRBV20-1 among them.

Sequencing libraries made from TCR beta cDNA carried unique molecular identifiers. TCRdb re-called the PCR reads with MiXCR, one entry per CDR3 protein. The sample has 350,000 to 500,000 distinct CDR3 sequences; 39% are singletons. Their antigens remain unidentified. The sample comprised blood. These TCRs come from a girl aged 2 to 10 with multiple sclerosis.

V is TRBV12-3 or TRBV12-4 and J is TRBJ1-2; 10 bases are a match to TRBD1. The CDR3 is 14 residues long. V lost 4 bases, J lost 8 bases, and 7 bases stayed unmatched. Here the CDR3 DNA reads TGTGCCAGCAGTTCCAGGGGACAGGGGAGCGGCTACACCTTC. Translating it yields CASSSRGQGSGYTF.

This clonotype has more than one count but fewer than ten. The V and J genes are TRBV20-1 and TRBJ2-5, with a weak D call TRBD1 (6 bases). The J call is doubtful: the DNA matches TRBJ2-7 better. The germline CDR1 and CDR2 sequences are DFQATT and SNEGSKA (reference sequence). There are 15 residues in the CDR3. CDR3 nucleotides: TGCAGTGCTATTGGGGGCCAGGGGCTAAGTGGCGAGCAGTACTTC. It translates to CSAIGGQGLSGEQYF.

The V call is TRBV7-2, the J call TRBJ1-4, with D perhaps matching TRBD1 (6 bases). In germline, CDR1 is SGHTA, CDR2 FQGNSA. The ends were cut back, 2 bases at V and 8 bases at J, with 12 bases in the middle. The CDR3 is 14 amino acids. The CDR3 region is CASSLPHQGEKLFF. The CDR3, as DNA: TGTGCCAGCAGCTTACCCCATCAGGGGGAAAAACTGTTTTTT. Drawing the rest from reference TRBV7-2 and TRBJ1-4, the complete variable domain is GAGVSQSPSNKVTEKGKDVELRCDPISGHTALYWYRQSLGQGLEFLIYFQGNSAPDKSGLPSDRFSAERTGGSVSTLTIQRTQQEDSAVYLCASSLPHQGEKLFFGSGTQLSVL.

V and J are TRBV7-3 and TRBJ1-1; no clear D. Germline-derived CDR1 and CDR2 are SGHTA and FQGTGA. V lost 5 bases, J lost 4 bases, and 14 bases lay in between. The CDR3 runs 14 residues. CDR3 sequence reads: CASSPRQGSTEAFF. Here the CDR3 DNA reads TGTGCCAGCAGCCCAAGGCAAGGGAGCACTGAAGCTTTCTTT.

This clonotype was detected ten times or more. The chain combines TRBV7-9 with TRBJ2-1; D is ambiguous. V was trimmed by 5 bases and J by 15 bases, leaving 20 bases between them. Germline CDR1 and CDR2: SEHNR and FQNEAQ (reference sequence). CDR3 length: 13 amino acids. The CDR3 here is CASSPTRLTLGFF. CDR3 bases: TGTGCCAGCAGCCCGACCCGACTCACACTCGGGTTCTTC.

This clonotype was counted only a few times. V and J are TRBV29-1 and TRBJ2-7; D possibly corresponds to TRBD1 (6 bases). Germline-derived CDR1 and CDR2 are SQVTM and ANQGSEA. CDR3 length: 14 residues. V was pared by 6 bases and J by 6 bases, with 21 bases between. Here the CDR3 DNA reads TGCAGCGTGTCGCAGAACAGGGAGCAAAGCGAGCAGTACTTC. Translation: CSVSQNREQSEQYF.